This entry is about one TCR beta chain. Other DNA variants within this sample encode the same CDR3. Trimming removed 4 bases at V and 3 bases at J, with 7 bases between. This CDR3 region has 12 residues. Germline CDR1 is SGHRS and CDR2 is YFSETQ. These data belong to a study of shared clonotypes between healthy human individuals. Study details: Every donor yielded three CD4 naive, three CD4 memory, two CD8 naive and one CD8 memory plate.

Clones were read by immunoSEQ multiplex PCR, and TCRdb kept only the in-frame ones, dropping some. The table records about 1 million clones, more than 60% of them present only once. This TCR was sampled from a young man in good health. Sequencing was carried out using memory CD4+ T cells sorted from blood. Documented subset: CD45RA-negative fraction. This rearrangement joins TRBV5-1 to TRBJ1-2; no definite D call. Here the CDR3 reads CASSPTDYGYTF. CDR3 DNA sequence: TGCGCCAGCAGCCCTACCGACTATGGCTACACCTTC. Looking up the rest from reference TRBV5-1 and TRBJ1-2 gives the full variable domain: KAGVTQTPRYLIKTRGQQVTLSCSPISGHRSVSWYQQTPGQGLQFLFEYFSETQRNKGNFPGRFSGRQFSNSRSEMNVSTLELGDSALYLCASSPTDYGYTFGSGTRLTVV.